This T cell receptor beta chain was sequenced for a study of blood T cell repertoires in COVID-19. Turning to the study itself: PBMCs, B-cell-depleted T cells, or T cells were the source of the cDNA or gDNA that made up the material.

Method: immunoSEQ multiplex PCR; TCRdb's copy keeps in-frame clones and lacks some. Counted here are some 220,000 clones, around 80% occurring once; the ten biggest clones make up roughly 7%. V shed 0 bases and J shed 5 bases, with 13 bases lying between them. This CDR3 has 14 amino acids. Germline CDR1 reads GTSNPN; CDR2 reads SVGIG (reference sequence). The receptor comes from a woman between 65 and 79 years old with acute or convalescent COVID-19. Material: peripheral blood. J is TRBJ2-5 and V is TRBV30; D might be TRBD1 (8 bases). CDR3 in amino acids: CAWSVLQGGETQYF. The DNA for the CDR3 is TGTGCCTGGAGTGTATTACAGGGGGGGGAGACCCAGTACTTC.